Listed below are T cell receptor beta chains from one sample, sequenced in a study of T-cell reconstitution after alpha-beta-depleted transplantation in children. A single record per CDR3 protein comes from TCRdb applying MiXCR to the PCR reads. The sample holds hundreds of thousands of distinct CDR3 sequences, under 20% seen once. The sample in question was PBMCs, mostly from graft donor cells, obtained 360 days after TCRalphabeta/CD19-depleted stem cell transplant. Source of these receptors: a male patient between 2 and 10 years old who had a stem cell transplant for acute lymphoblastic leukemia, so the T cells may come from the graft donor. CDR3s include the opening cysteine and the closing phenylalanine or tryptophan. Each record gives: V gene, J gene, clone size, D gene, CDR3 DNA, CDR3 protein. The D gene is left open where the match is weak. Clone size, where shown, is once, few, many, or a class for clones that have expanded.

TRBV9	TRBJ2-3	few	-	TGTGCCAGCAGCTCTGACGTAGCAGATACGCAGTATTTT	CASSSDVADTQYF
TRBV5-1	TRBJ2-1	many	TRBD2	TGCGCCAGCAGCTTGGTAGCGGGGTCGTACAATGAGCAGTTCTTC	CASSLVAGSYNEQFF
TRBV21-1	TRBJ1-1	few	-	TGTGCCAGCAGCCCTGACGGGAACACTGAAGCTTTCTTT	CASSPDGNTEAFF
TRBV7-2	TRBJ1-1	many	-	TGTGCCAGCACCCCGGCAGGGCTGAACACTGAAGCTTTCTTT	CASTPAGLNTEAFF
TRBV9	TRBJ2-1	-	TRBD2	TGTGCCAGCAGCGTAGTATCCGGGGGGGAGTACAATGAGCAGTTCTTC	CASSVVSGGEYNEQFF
TRBV5-1	TRBJ2-2	-	-	TGCGCCAGCAGCTCCCTCGCGGGGTCGAACACCGGGGAGCTGTTTTTT	CASSSLAGSNTGELFF
TRBV5-5	TRBJ2-2	-	-	TGTGCCAGCAGCTTGCAGGGGTACGACACCGGGGAGCTGTTTTTT	CASSLQGYDTGELFF
TRBV4-1	TRBJ2-3	few	-	TGCGCCAGCAGCCACGCTAGGGCAGATACGCAGTATTTT	CASSHARADTQYF
TRBV11-3	TRBJ2-1	-	TRBD2	TGTGCCAGCAGCTCACATAGCGGGGAGCTGTACAATGAGCAGTTCTTC	CASSSHSGELYNEQFF
TRBV7-9	TRBJ2-1	few	TRBD2	TGTGCCAGCAGCTTAGGAGCGGGGGGGCCTATAAATGAGCAGTTCTTC	CASSLGAGGPINEQFF
TRBV21-1	TRBJ2-2	many	-	TGTGCCAGCAGCAAAGTTCGGACAGGGCGCACCGGGGAGCTGTTTTTT	CASSKVRTGRTGELFF
TRBV15	TRBJ2-6	few	TRBD2	TGTGCCACCAGCAGAGATTTCGGGACTAGCTCTGGGGCCAACGTCCTGACTTTC	CATSRDFGTSSGANVLTF
TRBV5-1	TRBJ2-2	-	-	TGCGCCAGCAGCATCGGACAGGGAGGGACCGGGGAGCTGTTTTTT	CASSIGQGGTGELFF
TRBV2	TRBJ2-4	-	-	TGTGCCAGCAGTGAAACAAGACGTCGTCTAGCCAAAAACATTCAGTACTTC	CASSETRRRLAKNIQYF
TRBV5-1	TRBJ2-1	-	-	TGCGCCAGCAGGATGCTCCGCGCGACGGTGCATGAGCAGTTCTTC	CASRMLRATVHEQFF
TRBV12-3/TRBV12-4	TRBJ2-3	-	TRBD2	TGTGCCAGCAGTTTAGGCTGGGTTCTAGCGGGGGTCACAGATACGCAGTATTTT	CASSLGWVLAGVTDTQYF
TRBV12-3/TRBV12-4	TRBJ2-1	many	TRBD2	TGTGCCAGCAGTTTAGCGGAGGGGGGACTAGATGAGCAGTTCTTC	CASSLAEGGLDEQFF
TRBV6-5	TRBJ2-3	-	-	TGTGCCAGCAGTTACCCGGCGAGGGGGGGCACAGATACGCAGTATTTT	CASSYPARGGTDTQYF
TRBV20-1	TRBJ1-1	-	-	TGCAGTGCTCAGACACTGATAAACGCTGAAGCTTTCTTT	CSAQTLINAEAFF
TRBV7-9	TRBJ2-1	few	-	TGTGCCAGCAGCTCCAGCCCCGACACCTACAATGAGCAGTTCTTC	CASSSSPDTYNEQFF
TRBV29-1	TRBJ1-1	many	-	TGCAGCGTTGGACCCTCTTCGGGCAGGGCCGATGAAGCTTTCTTT	CSVGPSSGRADEAFF
TRBV29-1	TRBJ1-1	few	-	TGCAGCGTTGAGGTCGCAGGTCAATACACTGAAGCTTTCTTT	CSVEVAGQYTEAFF
TRBV20-1	TRBJ1-6	few	-	TGCAGTGCACTGGGCGGGGGGTTTCATTTAACACCCCTCCACTTT	CSALGGGFHLTPLHF
TRBV20-1	TRBJ2-7	-	TRBD2	TGCAGTGCTAGGATATATTCATGGCTAGCGGGGGGGAACTTAAACTACGAGCAGTACTTC	CSARIYSWLAGGNLNYEQYF
TRBV4-3	TRBJ2-1	many	-	TGCGCCAGCAGCCAAGACTGGAATGAGCAGTTCTTC	CASSQDWNEQFF
TRBV5-6	TRBJ2-4	-	-	TGTGCCAGCAGCCGGCTAGGGACGGAGAACATTCAGTACTTC	CASSRLGTENIQYF
TRBV10-3	TRBJ1-5	many	-	TGTGCCATCAACGGGGAGGGCAATCAGCCCCAGCATTTT	CAINGEGNQPQHF
TRBV7-8	TRBJ2-1	-	TRBD2	TGTGCCAGCAGCCCCGAACAGGTGATGGGAGGGGATGAGCAGTTCTTC	CASSPEQVMGGDEQFF
TRBV7-8	TRBJ2-3	-	-	TGTGCCAGCAGCTTATTGGGCCCCTTCACAGATACGCAGTATTTT	CASSLLGPFTDTQYF
TRBV29-1	TRBJ2-1	few	TRBD1	TGCAGCGTTGATACAGGGGGGCTTACCTACAATGAGCAGTTCTTC	CSVDTGGLTYNEQFF
TRBV6-2/TRBV6-3	TRBJ2-1	few	-	TGTGCCAGCAGTTACCTGGGGGCGTATGAGCAGTTCTTC	CASSYLGAYEQFF
TRBV20-1	TRBJ2-1	-	-	TGCAGTGCTAGCAAGCGGGAGACAGGGGGCAATGAGCAGTTCTTC	CSASKRETGGNEQFF
TRBV5-4	TRBJ2-3	many	TRBD2	TGTGCCAGCAGCTTGTTCGGTAGCGGGTACCGAATTAGCACAGATACGCAGTATTTT	CASSLFGSGYRISTDTQYF
TRBV10-3	TRBJ2-2	few	-	TGTGCCATCAGTGAGTGGTCAGGAAACACCGGGGAGCTGTTTTTT	CAISEWSGNTGELFF
TRBV5-1	TRBJ2-2	-	-	TGCGCCAGCAGCCGGACTCTCCCCGGCGGCGGGGAGCTGTTTTTT	CASSRTLPGGGELFF
TRBV27	TRBJ2-3	many	TRBD2	TGTGCCAGCAGTTTCACGGGAGGGGGGCCAGATACGCAGTATTTT	CASSFTGGGPDTQYF
TRBV5-6	TRBJ2-7	-	TRBD2	TGTGCCAGCAGCAAGGGACTAGCGGGGACTATTAGCTCCTACGAGCAGTACTTC	CASSKGLAGTISSYEQYF
TRBV29-1	TRBJ2-7	few	-	TGCAGCGCCGTTCCCCGCCTAGACAGGACTGAGCAGTACTTC	CSAVPRLDRTEQYF
TRBV2	TRBJ1-1	few	-	TGTGCCACATCCCAGGGGATGAACACTGAAGCTTTCTTT	CATSQGMNTEAFF
TRBV10-1	TRBJ2-7	few	TRBD1	TGCGCCAGCAGAGAGGACAGGGGGTCCTACGAGCAGTACTTC	CASREDRGSYEQYF
TRBV10-3	TRBJ2-2	-	-	TGTGTCATCAGTGATCGGGCTGACACCGGGGAGCTGTTTTTT	CVISDRADTGELFF
TRBV29-1	TRBJ1-5	few	-	TGCAGCGTTGAAGGTGAGGGGGGGGCGCGCAATCAGCCCCAGCATTTT	CSVEGEGGARNQPQHF
TRBV7-9	TRBJ2-2	many	-	TGTGCCAGCAGCCGGACGACAGGAGACACCGGGGAGCTGTTTTTT	CASSRTTGDTGELFF
TRBV6-2/TRBV6-3	TRBJ1-1	few	TRBD1	TGTGCCAGCAGCAGCATTTACAGGGGGCGGACTGAAGCTTTCTTT	CASSSIYRGRTEAFF
TRBV27	TRBJ2-7	few	TRBD1	TGTGCCAGCAGCCGGGACAGGGCCTCCTACGAGCAGTACTTC	CASSRDRASYEQYF
TRBV11-2	TRBJ2-2	-	TRBD1	TGTGCCAGCAGACCAGGGGGCGCGGGCACCGGGGAGCTGTTTTTT	CASRPGGAGTGELFF
TRBV5-1	TRBJ1-1	-	TRBD1	TGCGCCAGCAGCTCGCCGGGACAGTCCCTTGAGGGGACTGAAGCTTTCTTT	CASSSPGQSLEGTEAFF
TRBV5-6	TRBJ2-3	few	-	TGTGCCAGCAGCCGCTGGGGCAGGCCCACAGATACGCAGTATTTT	CASSRWGRPTDTQYF
TRBV20-1	TRBJ2-3	few	-	TGCAGTGCTAGAGATGCGGAGGGAAATACAGATACGCAGTATTTT	CSARDAEGNTDTQYF